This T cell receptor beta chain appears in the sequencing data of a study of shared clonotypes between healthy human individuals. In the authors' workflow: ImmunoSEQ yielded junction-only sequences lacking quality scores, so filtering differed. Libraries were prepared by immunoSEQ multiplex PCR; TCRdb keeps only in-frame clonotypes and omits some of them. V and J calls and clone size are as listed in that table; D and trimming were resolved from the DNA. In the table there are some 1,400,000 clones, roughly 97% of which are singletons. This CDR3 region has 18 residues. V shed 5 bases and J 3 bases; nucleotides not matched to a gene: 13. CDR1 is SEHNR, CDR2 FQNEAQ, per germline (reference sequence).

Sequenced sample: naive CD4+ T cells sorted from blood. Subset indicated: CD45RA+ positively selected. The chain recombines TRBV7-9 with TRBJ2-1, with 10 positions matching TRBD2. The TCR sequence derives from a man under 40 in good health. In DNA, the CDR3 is TGTGCCAGCAGCCTCTTTGGAGGGGTAGCGGGAGGCTACAATGAGCAGTTCTTC. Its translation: CASSLFGGVAGGYNEQFF.